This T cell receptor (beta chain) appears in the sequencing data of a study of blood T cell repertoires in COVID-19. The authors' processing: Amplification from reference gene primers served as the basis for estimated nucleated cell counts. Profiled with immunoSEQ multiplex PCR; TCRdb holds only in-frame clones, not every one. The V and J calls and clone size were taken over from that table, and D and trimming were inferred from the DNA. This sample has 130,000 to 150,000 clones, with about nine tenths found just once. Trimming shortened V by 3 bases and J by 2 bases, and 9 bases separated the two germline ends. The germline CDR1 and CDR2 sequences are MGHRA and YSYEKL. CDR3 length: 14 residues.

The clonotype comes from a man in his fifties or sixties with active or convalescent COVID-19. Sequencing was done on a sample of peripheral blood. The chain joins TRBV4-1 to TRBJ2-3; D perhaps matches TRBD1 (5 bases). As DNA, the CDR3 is TGCGCCAGCAGCCACCCAGGGCCCACAGATACGCAGTATTTT. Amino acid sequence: CASSHPGPTDTQYF.